Presented here are 17 T cell receptor beta chains from one specimen sequenced in a study of blood T cell repertoires in COVID-19 (TCRdb year 2020). The library was produced with the immunoSEQ multiplex PCR assay. TCRdb's version of the immuneACCESS table is confined to in-frame rearrangements and falls short of the full clone set. An unresolved V gene accounts for under half of the shortfall where checked; the remainder is of unknown origin. For this sample the table gives roughly 80,000 clones, of which more than 60% were detected only once. The biggest ten clones account for 9.5% to 10% of the sample. Sequenced: peripheral blood. The receptors derive from a human donor in a cohort sampled during active COVID-19.

The gene calls are TRBV5-1 and TRBJ2-7, with 9 bases matching TRBD1. In germline, CDR1 is SGHRS, CDR2 YFSETQ. The J segment lost 0 bases and the V segment lost 6 bases, leaving 4 bases of the junction unmatched. This CDR3 contains 14 residues. CDR3: CASKGQGLSYEQYF. In DNA form, the CDR3 reads TGCGCCAGCAAGGGACAGGGCCTCTCCTACGAGCAGTACTTC.

This clone is a singleton in its sample. The chain combines TRBV4-1 with TRBJ1-5; TRBD1 aligns across 7 bases. This CDR3 region has 17 residues. The germline V gene has CDR1 MGHRA and CDR2 YSYEKL. V was clipped by 3 bases and J by 2 bases; unmatched bases: 10. As DNA, the CDR3 is TGCGCCAGCAGCCACCGCGGACAGGCCGGGGGCAATCAGCCCCAGCATTTT. Its translation: CASSHRGQAGGNQPQHF.

The chain combines TRBV5-1 with TRBJ2-7; TRBD2 agrees at 7 bases. The V gene end was trimmed by 4 bases and the J gene end by 0 bases; junction bases not matched to a gene: 13. CDR1 and CDR2 from the germline V gene are SGHRS and YFSETQ. The CDR3 covers 17 residues. DNA of the CDR3: TGCGCCAGCAGCCGGATCGGGTCGGGGGGACGCTCCTACGAGCAGTACTTC. Amino acids: CASSRIGSGGRSYEQYF.

This chain links TRBV7-8 with TRBJ2-1, with D perhaps matching TRBD2 (6 bases). Trimming took 2 bases from V and 3 from J, leaving 14 bases between them. CDR1 is SGHVS and CDR2 is FQNEAQ in the germline V gene. The CDR3 has 16 amino acids. The CDR3 DNA reads TGTGCCAGCAGCTTACTCCCCGGGACTCACTACAATGAGCAGTTCTTC. It is translated as CASSLLPGTHYNEQFF.

This CDR3 is CASSYRTGELFF. For the CDR3, the DNA is TGTGCCAGCAGTTATCGGACCGGGGAGCTGTTTTTT. The V call is TRBV6-5, the J call TRBJ2-2; D uncertain. The CDR3 has 12 amino acids. Germline CDR1 reads MNHEY; CDR2 reads SVGAGI. Trimming took off 3 bases at V and 5 bases at J, with 4 bases between the two ends.

This chain connects TRBV14 to TRBJ2-2; D might be TRBD2 (6 bases). CDR3 length: 17 residues. The germline V and J ends were trimmed by 0 bases and 6 bases, with 17 bases remaining between them. Germline lookup yields CDR1 SGHDN and CDR2 FVKESK. The CDR3 sequence: CASSQDLRQRAAGELFF. The CDR3 DNA follows: TGTGCCAGCAGCCAAGATCTTCGGCAGCGGGCAGCCGGGGAGCTGTTTTTT.

The V call is TRBV9, the J call TRBJ2-3; TRBD2 might be the D (6 bases). Germline V lookup: CDR1 SGDLS, CDR2 YYNGEE. This CDR3 comprises 14 residues. The V and J ends lost 0 bases and 8 bases respectively, with 13 bases between them. The CDR3 region has the DNA TGTGCCAGCAGCGTAGCACTAGCAAGGGCTACGCAGTATTTT. Translating it yields CASSVALARATQYF.

This sequence joins TRBV5-1 and TRBJ1-1; D gene unclear. The CDR3 is made up of 15 amino acids. V lost 7 bases, J lost 3 bases, and 19 bases lay in between. Per germline, CDR1 SGHRS and CDR2 YFSETQ. CDR3: CASHLIPGEYTEAFF. The CDR3 DNA is TGCGCCAGCCACCTAATTCCCGGGGAGTACACTGAAGCTTTCTTT.

The chain employs TRBV5-1 and TRBJ1-3; 7 positions agree with TRBD1. The CDR3 loop spans 14 amino acids. The junction had 5 bases not matched to a gene; V was cut back by 4 bases and J by 4 bases. CDR1 is SGHRS, CDR2 YFSETQ, per germline. In DNA form, the CDR3 reads TGCGCCAGCAGCATGGGACAGCCAGGAAACACCATATATTTT. Its translation is CASSMGQPGNTIYF.

The chain combines TRBV7-6 with TRBJ2-5, with 8 bases matching TRBD1. Trimming at V came to 9 bases and at J to 4 bases, leaving 4 bases not matched to a gene. The length of the CDR3 is 12 residues. Germline lookup yields CDR1 SGHVS and CDR2 FNYEAQ. The CDR3 sequence: CASGDRGETQYF. CDR3 coding DNA: TGTGCCAGTGGAGACAGGGGAGAGACCCAGTACTTC.

By proportion, this clone is medium-sized. The rearrangement joins TRBV9 to TRBJ2-3; 9 bases are a match to TRBD2. With 0 bases clipped from V and 2 bases from J, the junction kept 7 bases outside the gene matches. Germline V gene sequence: CDR1 SGDLS, CDR2 YYNGEE. The CDR3 totals 17 residues. This CDR3 is CASSVEDSGGYTDTQYF. In nucleotides, the CDR3 is TGTGCCAGCAGCGTAGAGGATAGCGGGGGATACACAGATACGCAGTATTTT.

J is TRBJ2-1 and V is TRBV24-1, with 9 bases fitting TRBD1. Trimming cost V 3 bases and J 4 bases; bases outside gene matches: 3. The CDR3 has 15 amino acids. Germline V gene lookup returns CDR1 KGHDR and CDR2 SFDVKD. This chain's CDR3 is CATSDRTGAYNEQFF. The CDR3 nucleotides are TGTGCCACCAGTGATCGGACAGGGGCATACAATGAGCAGTTCTTC.

This clone has only a few counts. The chain joins TRBV28 to TRBJ1-3; the match to TRBD1 covers 9 bases. CDR1 MDHEN and CDR2 SYDVKM come from the germline V gene. The length of the CDR3 is 14 residues. The V segment lost 3 bases and the J segment 6 bases; nucleotides outside the gene matches: 3. DNA for the CDR3: TGTGCCAGCAGTTTGGGACAGGGTGTAAACACCATATATTTT. This translates into CASSLGQGVNTIYF. Drawing the rest from reference TRBV28 and TRBJ1-3, the complete variable domain is DVKVTQSSRYLVKRTGEKVFLECVQDMDHENMFWYRQDPGLGLRLIYFSYDVKMKEKGDIPEGYSVSREKKERFSLILESASTNQTSMYLCASSLGQGVNTIYFGEGSWLTVV.

The V call is TRBV6-5, the J call TRBJ1-6; TRBD1 is a possible D gene (6 bases). Trimming took off 4 bases at V and 10 bases at J, with 14 bases between the two ends. Germline loops: CDR1 MNHEY, CDR2 SVGAGI. CDR3 length: 14 amino acids. CDR3 region: CASSLRQVGSPLHF. As DNA, the CDR3 is TGTGCCAGCAGTTTAAGACAGGTTGGCTCACCCCTCCACTTT.

The V call is TRBV19, the J call TRBJ1-2; possibly TRBD1 for D (6 bases). V was pared by 10 bases and J by 2 bases, with 17 bases between. The germline V gene has CDR1 LNHDA and CDR2 SQIVND (reference sequence). CDR3 length: 14 amino acids. CDR3 residues: CATENREGNYGYTF. The CDR3 nucleotides read TGTGCCACCGAGAACAGGGAGGGGAACTATGGCTACACCTTC.

The gene calls are TRBV2 and TRBJ1-4, with D hard to call. This CDR3 has 13 amino acids. Looked up from germline, CDR1 is SNHLY and CDR2 is FYNNEI. Trimming removed 6 bases at V and 0 bases at J, with 5 bases between. CDR3 sequence: CASRTATNEKLFF. Here the CDR3 DNA reads TGTGCCAGCAGAACAGCAACTAATGAAAAACTGTTTTTT. Filled out from reference TRBV2 and TRBJ1-4, the complete variable domain reads EPEVTQTPSHQVTQMGQEVILRCVPISNHLYFYWYRQILGQKVEFLVSFYNNEISEKSEIFDDQFSVERPDGSNFTLKIRSTKLEDSAMYFCASRTATNEKLFFGSGTQLSVL.

The chain recombines TRBV4-1 with TRBJ2-5, with 12 bases fitting TRBD2. CDR3 length equals 18 residues. Germline-derived CDR1 and CDR2 are MGHRA and YSYEKL. J was trimmed by 3 bases and V by 1 base; bases with no gene match: 9. The CDR3 nucleotides read TGCGCCAGCAGCCAAGGCCCGGGGGCTAGCGGGGGGGAAGAGACCCAGTACTTC. This encodes CASSQGPGASGGEETQYF.